This is a list of T cell receptor beta chains from one sample in a study of chemoradiotherapy in HPV16-positive cancers. Only in-frame clones appear in the TCRdb table, and some are missing; sequencing was by immunoSEQ multiplex PCR. The profile shows about 21,000 clones, roughly 86% of them singletons. The material was blood, obtained from a patient who underwent chemoradiotherapy. Receptors were obtained from a human donor with HPV-associated anogenital cancer. The CDR3 runs from the conserved cysteine through the conserved F or W. D genes are given only for firm matches.

d_gene	j_gene	len	v_gene	CDR3nt	CDR3aa
NA	TRBJ2-3	13	TRBV29-1	TGCAGCGTTTTGGAGGGGTTCACAGATACGCAGTATTTT	CSVLEGFTDTQYF
NA	TRBJ1-3	16	TRBV9	TGTGCCAGCAGCATGAGAATAGGGAACTCTGGAAACACCATATATTTT	CASSMRIGNSGNTIYF
TRBD1	TRBJ1-5	19	TRBV15	TGTGCCACCAGCAGCCTAACAGGGGCAAGACCCAGTGGCAATCAGCCCCAGCATTTT	CATSSLTGARPSGNQPQHF
TRBD1	TRBJ2-2	16	TRBV18	TGTGCCAGCTCACCACCCGGGACAGCGAACACCGGGGAGCTGTTTTTT	CASSPPGTANTGELFF
NA	TRBJ2-7	16	TRBV19	TGTGCCAGTAGTAGCTTACTCCGGGACAACTCCTACGAGCAGTACTTC	CASSSLLRDNSYEQYF
NA	TRBJ1-2	15	TRBV6-1	TGTGCCAGCAGTGAAGGTTTTGGACAAAACTATGGCTACACCTTC	CASSEGFGQNYGYTF
TRBD1	TRBJ1-1	15	TRBV18	TGTGCCAGCTCACCTTATTTTGACAGGGGGACTGAAGCTTTCTTT	CASSPYFDRGTEAFF
NA	TRBJ1-5	12	TRBV28	TGTGCCAGCAGACCCGGTTATCAGCCCCAGCATTTT	CASRPGYQPQHF
NA	TRBJ1-5	15	TRBV7-6	TGTGCCAGCAGCTCCTACAGGGATAGCAATCAGCCCCAGCATTTT	CASSSYRDSNQPQHF
TRBD1	TRBJ2-1	18	TRBV18	TGTGCCAGCTCACCCTCCGGGACAGGGTGGAGCTCCTACAATGAGCAGTTCTTC	CASSPSGTGWSSYNEQFF
NA	TRBJ2-3	14	TRBV9	TGTGCCAGCAGCCCCCGTATTAGCACAGATACGCAGTATTTT	CASSPRISTDTQYF